The next 25 T cell receptor beta chains were all read from a single sample in a study of blood T cell repertoires in COVID-19. Libraries were prepared by immunoSEQ multiplex PCR; TCRdb keeps only in-frame clonotypes and omits some of them. The sample consists of 120,000 or so clones, approximately 83% of them appearing once. The sequenced material came from peripheral blood. These receptors were obtained from a woman between 50 and 59 years old with acute or convalescent COVID-19.

The rearrangement joins TRBV28 to TRBJ1-5, with a possible D match to TRBD1 (6 bases). V gave up 4 bases and J gave up 7 bases, with 23 bases separating them. Germline CDR1 reads MDHEN; CDR2 reads SYDVKM. The CDR3 has 17 amino acids. The CDR3 reads CASSSPHGRGAGQPQHF. Here the CDR3 DNA reads TGTGCCAGCAGTTCCCCTCACGGGCGGGGGGCTGGGCAGCCCCAGCATTTT.

This clone appeared once. This rearrangement joins TRBV4-1 to TRBJ1-3; 7 bases line up with TRBD1. The CDR3 sequence is 15 residues long. With V trimmed by 3 bases and J by 2 bases, 4 bases remained unmatched. CDR1 and CDR2 (germline): MGHRA, YSYEKL. CDR3 sequence: CASSHDTGAGNTIYF. DNA of the CDR3: TGCGCCAGCAGCCATGATACAGGGGCTGGAAACACCATATATTTT.

In its sample, this clone was seen a few times. The chain has TRBV6-5 and TRBJ2-7; 11 positions agree with TRBD1. Unmatched junction bases numbered 6, after V lost 8 bases and J lost 6 bases. The CDR3 is 13 amino acids. Germline CDR1 reads MNHEY; CDR2 reads SVGAGI. CDR3 DNA: TGTGCCAGCGCGGACAGGGGGCGCGTCGAGCAGTACTTC. Its translation: CASADRGRVEQYF.

V is TRBV28 and J is TRBJ2-7; weak D call: TRBD1 (7 bases). The germline V gene encodes CDR1 MDHEN and CDR2 SYDVKM. CDR3 length: 14 amino acids. Trimming left V 5 bases short and J 2 bases short, with 13 bases between. Here the CDR3 DNA reads TGTGCCAGCAGTGGCGGGACAGCGGCCTACGAGCAGTACTTC. The encoded protein is CASSGGTAAYEQYF.

This clone was seen once. This chain uses TRBV10-1 with TRBJ2-3; TRBD1 matches 7 bases. The length of the CDR3 is 14 residues. V lost 2 bases, J lost 3 bases, and 2 bases stayed unmatched. CDR1 is WNHNN and CDR2 is SYGVQD in the germline V gene (reference sequence). The CDR3 is CASSENRGTDTQYF. CDR3 nucleotides: TGCGCCAGCAGTGAGAACAGGGGAACAGATACGCAGTATTTT.

The V gene is TRBV5-1, the J gene TRBJ1-1, with 9 positions matching TRBD1. The germline V gene has CDR1 SGHRS and CDR2 YFSETQ. The CDR3 contains 16 residues. The V segment lost 2 bases and the J segment 0 bases; nucleotides outside the gene matches: 5. The CDR3 here is CASSLEGQGVNTEAFF. DNA of the CDR3: TGCGCCAGCAGCTTAGAGGGACAGGGTGTGAACACTGAAGCTTTCTTT.

J is TRBJ1-1 and V is TRBV6-2 or TRBV6-3; D may be TRBD1 (5 bases). V was cut by 2 bases and J by 11 bases, with 12 bases left in between. There are 12 residues in the CDR3. The germline gives CDR1 MNHEY, CDR2 SVGEGT. CDR3 protein: CASSYIGGDAFF. Written as DNA, the CDR3 is TGTGCCAGCAGTTACATTGGGGGGGACGCTTTCTTT.

The chain employs TRBV18 and TRBJ1-4, with 8 bases that match TRBD1. The V gene's germline CDR1 is KGHSH and CDR2 LQKENI. The ends lost 2 bases at V and 8 bases at J; junction bases unmatched: 10. The CDR3 has 16 amino acids. CDR3 region: CASSPAPGQALEKLFF. The CDR3 DNA reads as TGTGCCAGCTCACCAGCACCGGGACAGGCCCTGGAAAAACTGTTTTTT.

This clone was observed once. CDR3: CASTEGTGVEQYF. CDR3 sequence (DNA): TGCGCCAGCACCGAAGGGACAGGGGTCGAGCAGTACTTC. The genes are TRBV10-1 and TRBJ2-7; 10 bases match TRBD1. The CDR3 is 13 amino acids. The V gene's germline CDR1 is WNHNN and CDR2 SYGVQD (reference sequence). Trimming removed 7 bases from V and 6 bases from J; junction bases left unmatched: 6.

The V call is TRBV6-5, the J call TRBJ1-3; weak D call: TRBD1 (5 bases). Germline V gene lookup returns CDR1 MNHEY and CDR2 SVGAGI. The CDR3 is 15 residues long. Trimming took off 6 bases at V and 4 bases at J, with 16 bases between the two ends. The CDR3 reads CASSQGSKQGNTIYF. The CDR3 coding sequence is TGTGCCAGCAGCCAGGGCTCAAAGCAAGGAAACACCATATATTTT.

This clone was observed once. J is TRBJ1-3 and V is TRBV2; D ambiguous. The germline gives CDR1 SNHLY, CDR2 FYNNEI. The V gene lost 8 bases and the J gene lost 0 bases, with 11 bases spanning the gap. CDR3 size: 14 residues. The DNA for the CDR3 is TGTGCCAGCTCGAGTTCTTTCTCTGGAAACACCATATATTTT. Amino acids: CASSSSFSGNTIYF.

The rearrangement links TRBV19 to TRBJ2-7; a possible D gene is TRBD2 (5 bases). This CDR3 comprises 18 residues. Deletions cut 3 bases from V and 3 bases from J, with 24 bases between. Germline lookup yields CDR1 LNHDA and CDR2 SQIVND (reference sequence). The CDR3 region has the DNA TGTGCCAGTAGTATTAGGGCCGGAGGACCCGGGGATCTCTACGAGCAGTACTTC. It is translated as CASSIRAGGPGDLYEQYF.

This clone was seen just once. J is TRBJ2-7 and V is TRBV6-5; possibly TRBD1 for D (6 bases). V dropped 7 bases and J dropped 1 base, with 14 bases sitting between them. In germline, CDR1 is MNHEY, CDR2 SVGAGI. The CDR3 contains 14 residues. The CDR3 spells CASKRDRSSYEQYF. CDR3 coding DNA: TGTGCCAGCAAAAGAGACAGGTCGTCCTACGAGCAGTACTTC.

The chain employs TRBV15 and TRBJ1-2; D gene uncertain. Germline V gene lookup returns CDR1 LNHNV and CDR2 YYDKDF (reference sequence). CDR3 size: 13 residues. The V gene lost 1 base and the J gene lost 7 bases, with 10 bases spanning the gap. The CDR3 nucleotides are TGTGCCACCAGCAGAGTCGGAGGTAGTGGCTACACCTTC. It translates to CATSRVGGSGYTF.

V usage is TRBV2 and J usage is TRBJ1-1; D is uncertain. Trimming left V 4 bases short and J 9 bases short, with 9 bases between. Germline V gene data show CDR1 as SNHLY and CDR2 as FYNNEI. The CDR3 is made up of 11 amino acids. The DNA of the CDR3 is TGTGCCAGCAGTGTAGAGTCAAAAGCTTTCTTT. Protein sequence: CASSVESKAFF.

The chain uses TRBV6-2 or TRBV6-3 and TRBJ1-6; 7 bases are shared with TRBD1. The CDR3 is 13 residues long. J was trimmed by 7 bases and V by 5 bases; bases with no gene match: 2. Germline V lookup: CDR1 MNHEY, CDR2 SVGEGT. The CDR3 loop reads CASSKGQNSPLHF. For the CDR3, the DNA is TGTGCCAGCAGTAAGGGACAGAATTCACCCCTCCACTTT.

V is TRBV5-4 and J is TRBJ2-1; 11 bases match TRBD1. The V and J ends lost 4 bases and 5 bases, in that order; junction bases with no gene match: 5. The CDR3 extends over 15 amino acids. Germline CDR1 is SGHNT and CDR2 is YYREEE (reference sequence). This chain's CDR3 is CASSAGTGGHNEQFF. The CDR3 nucleotides are TGTGCCAGCAGCGCCGGGACAGGGGGTCACAATGAGCAGTTCTTC.

The genes are TRBV7-6 and TRBJ2-1, with D possibly TRBD2 on 6 matching bases. V was cut by 1 base and J by 0 bases, with 13 bases left in between. CDR3 length: 17 residues. Germline lookup yields CDR1 SGHVS and CDR2 FNYEAQ. Here the CDR3 DNA reads TGTGCCAGCAGCTTAGTCAACCTAGCGTTCTCCTACAATGAGCAGTTCTTC. It encodes CASSLVNLAFSYNEQFF.

The chain links TRBV30 to TRBJ2-3, with 7 bases that match TRBD2. V was pared by 2 bases and J by 6 bases, with 8 bases of the junction left unmatched. CDR1 is GTSNPN, CDR2 SVGIG, per germline (reference sequence). The CDR3 runs to 14 residues. CDR3 loop: CAWSTQAGSDTQYF. CDR3 sequence (DNA): TGTGCCTGGAGTACCCAAGCGGGGAGTGATACGCAGTATTTT.

The chain carries TRBV12-3 or TRBV12-4 and TRBJ1-6; tentatively, D is TRBD1 (6 bases). Deletions cut 9 bases from V and 11 bases from J, with 14 bases between. This CDR3 spans 12 amino acids. DNA for the CDR3: TGTGCCAGTGGAACAGGGTGGCCACCCCTCCACTTT. It codes for CASGTGWPPLHF.

The chain links TRBV5-6 to TRBJ2-3; D unresolved. Germline CDR1 and CDR2: SGHDT and YYEEEE. V lost 2 bases, J lost 3 bases, and 4 bases lay in between. The CDR3 has 12 residues. The CDR3 DNA follows: TGTGCCAGCAGCTTTTATACAGATACGCAGTATTTT. The encoded protein is CASSFYTDTQYF.

This chain uses TRBV2 with TRBJ1-1; a weak D match, TRBD1 (6 bases). The V end was cut by 6 bases, the J end by 1 base, with 9 bases between. From germline, CDR1 is SNHLY and CDR2 FYNNEI. The CDR3 spans 13 residues. CDR3 sequence: CASSSGENTEAFF. CDR3 DNA: TGTGCCAGCAGCTCAGGGGAGAACACTGAAGCTTTCTTT.

The chain couples TRBV19 to TRBJ1-5; D remains ambiguous. The CDR3 totals 13 residues. Trimming pared 8 bases from V and 4 bases from J, leaving 12 bases between. Germline V gives CDR1 LNHDA, CDR2 SQIVND (reference sequence). As DNA, the CDR3 is TGTGCCAGTCACGGACTCCAGAATCAGCCCCAGCATTTT. It encodes CASHGLQNQPQHF. The full variable domain, completed using reference TRBV19 and TRBJ1-5, is DGGITQSPKYLFRKEGQNVTLSCEQNLNHDAMYWYRQDPGQGLRLIYYSQIVNDFQKGDIAEGYSVSREKKESFPLTVTSAQKNPTAFYLCASHGLQNQPQHFGDGTRLSIL.

The chain couples TRBV4-1 to TRBJ2-3, with TRBD2 identical over 12 bases. This CDR3 contains 20 residues. Germline-derived CDR1 and CDR2 are MGHRA and YSYEKL. V was pared by 0 bases and J by 0 bases, with 10 bases of the junction left unmatched. The CDR3 is CASSQDSRASGGASTDTQYF. The CDR3 DNA sequence: TGCGCCAGCAGCCAAGATTCTAGGGCTAGCGGGGGGGCTAGCACAGATACGCAGTATTTT.

The rearrangement links TRBV3-1 (or the pseudogene TRBV3-2) to TRBJ2-1; 15 positions agree with TRBD2. The CDR3 loop spans 16 amino acids. V trimming: 7 bases; J trimming: 9 bases; junction bases outside the gene matches: 10. CDR1 is LGHDT and CDR2 is YNNKEL in the germline V gene (reference sequence). The CDR3 here is CASTLGLAGGRSEQFF. The CDR3 DNA reads as TGTGCCAGCACCCTAGGACTAGCGGGGGGGCGGAGTGAGCAGTTCTTC.